This TCR beta chain appears in the sequencing data of a study of Graves' ophthalmopathy and Graves' hyperthyroidism. About the research overall: Prior to any treatment, peripheral blood was collected at the time of initial diagnosis.

The CDR3 is 14 residues long. Germline lookup yields CDR1 SGDLS and CDR2 YYNGEE. V shed 7 bases and J 1 base; nucleotides not matched to a gene: 7. Transcripts of RNA were the source for amplifying TCR beta CDR3 regions. The authors performed first-round RT-PCR with HTBI primers and then a second-round multiplex PCR. MiXCR was run by TCRdb on the multiplex PCR reads, yielding one entry per CDR3 protein. In the table there are 740,000 or so distinct CDR3 sequences, roughly two fifths of which are singletons. Out of around 9.4 ml of fresh peripheral blood, PBMCs were obtained. Sequenced: peripheral blood. This receptor was identified in an adult man with Graves' ophthalmopathy. This chain connects TRBV9 to TRBJ1-2; 7 bases line up with TRBD1. The CDR3 here is CASSPGTDNYGYTF. The CDR3 DNA reads TGTGCCAGCTCACCCGGGACAGATAACTATGGCTACACCTTC.